The source of this T cell receptor beta chain is a study of blood T cell repertoires in COVID-19. Study-wide context: Samples of COVID-19 (acute and convalescent) were obtained from the United States, Italy and Spain. The analysed material was cDNA or gDNA that came from T cells, B-cell-depleted T cells, or PBMCs.

As handled by the study authors: Scientists estimated how many nucleated cells there were by amplifying reference gene primers. Some clones are missing from TCRdb's copy, which holds only in-frame ones; the method was immunoSEQ multiplex PCR. V, J and clone size were drawn from that table, and D and trimming were deduced from the DNA. The sample includes under 300,000 clones, over 80% seen only once; the top ten take 3.5% to 5.5%. This sequence originates from a man in his 60s who had recovered from COVID-19. The sample was peripheral blood.

The CDR3 DNA reads TGTGCCAGCAGTGAAAGGGGGACAGGGCAGGGCGAGCAGTACTTC. It yields the protein CASSERGTGQGEQYF. The chain has TRBV2 and TRBJ2-7; TRBD1 matches at 9 bases. The CDR3 totals 15 residues. Losses at the gene ends were 2 bases for V and 6 bases for J; bases not matched to a gene: 8. Germline V gene data show CDR1 as SNHLY and CDR2 as FYNNEI.